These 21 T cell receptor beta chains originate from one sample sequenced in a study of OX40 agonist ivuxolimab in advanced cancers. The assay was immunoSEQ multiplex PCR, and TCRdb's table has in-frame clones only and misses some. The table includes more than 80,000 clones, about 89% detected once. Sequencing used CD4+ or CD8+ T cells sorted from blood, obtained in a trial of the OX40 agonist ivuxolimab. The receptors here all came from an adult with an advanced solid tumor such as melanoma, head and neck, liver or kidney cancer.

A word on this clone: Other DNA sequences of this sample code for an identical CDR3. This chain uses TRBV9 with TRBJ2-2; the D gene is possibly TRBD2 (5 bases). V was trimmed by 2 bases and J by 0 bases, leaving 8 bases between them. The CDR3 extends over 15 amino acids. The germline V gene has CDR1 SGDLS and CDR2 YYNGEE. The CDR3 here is CASSVGAANTGELFF. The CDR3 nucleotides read TGTGCCAGCAGCGTGGGAGCGGCGAACACCGGGGAGCTGTTTTTT.

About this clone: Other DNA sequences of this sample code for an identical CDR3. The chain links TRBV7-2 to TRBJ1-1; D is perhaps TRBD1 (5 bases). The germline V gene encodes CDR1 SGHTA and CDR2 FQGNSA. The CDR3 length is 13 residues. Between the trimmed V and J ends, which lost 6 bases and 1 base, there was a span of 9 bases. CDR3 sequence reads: CASSPGGNTEAFF. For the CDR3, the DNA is TGTGCCAGCAGTCCGGGGGGGAACACTGAAGCTTTCTTT.

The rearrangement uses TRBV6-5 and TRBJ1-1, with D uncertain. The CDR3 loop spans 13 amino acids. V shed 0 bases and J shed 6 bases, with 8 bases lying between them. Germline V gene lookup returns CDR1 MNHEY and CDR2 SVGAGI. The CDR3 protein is CASSYSFQAEAFF. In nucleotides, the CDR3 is TGTGCCAGCAGTTACTCGTTTCAGGCTGAAGCTTTCTTT.

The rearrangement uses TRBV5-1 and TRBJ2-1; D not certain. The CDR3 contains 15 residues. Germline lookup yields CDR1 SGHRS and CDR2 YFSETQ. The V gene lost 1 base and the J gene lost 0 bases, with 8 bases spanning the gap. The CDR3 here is CASSLRLSSYNEQFF. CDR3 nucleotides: TGCGCCAGCAGCTTGAGACTGAGCTCCTACAATGAGCAGTTCTTC. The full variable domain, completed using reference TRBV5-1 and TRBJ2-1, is KAGVTQTPRYLIKTRGQQVTLSCSPISGHRSVSWYQQTPGQGLQFLFEYFSETQRNKGNFPGRFSGRQFSNSRSEMNVSTLELGDSALYLCASSLRLSSYNEQFFGPGTRLTVL.

DNA for the CDR3: TGTGCCAGCAGCAAGAAGGGAGCGGGAGCGCTTAGCACAGATACGCAGTATTTT. It yields the protein CASSKKGAGALSTDTQYF. This chain links TRBV21-1 with TRBJ2-3; no DNA check was done on the table's D call, TRBD2. TRBV21-1 constitutes a pseudogene. The CDR3 covers 18 residues.

CDR3 sequence: CSEGQGLGTDTQYF. The CDR3 DNA is TGCAGCGAAGGACAGGGGTTGGGCACAGATACGCAGTATTTT. The rearrangement links TRBV29-1 to TRBJ2-3; 9 bases are shared with TRBD1. The CDR3 is made up of 14 amino acids. V shed 7 bases, J shed 1 base, and the junction held 6 bases outside the gene matches. Germline V gene sequence: CDR1 SQVTM, CDR2 ANQGSEA.

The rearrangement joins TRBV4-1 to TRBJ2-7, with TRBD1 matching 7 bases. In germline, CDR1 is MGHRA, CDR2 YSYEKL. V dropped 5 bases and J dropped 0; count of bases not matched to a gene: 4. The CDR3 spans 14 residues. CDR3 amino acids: CASSFDRDSYEQYF. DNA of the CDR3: TGCGCCAGCAGCTTCGACAGGGACTCCTACGAGCAGTACTTC.

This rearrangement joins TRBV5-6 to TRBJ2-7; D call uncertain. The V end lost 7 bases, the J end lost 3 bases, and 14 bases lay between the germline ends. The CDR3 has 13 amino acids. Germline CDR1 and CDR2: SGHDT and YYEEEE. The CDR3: CASGLAGGYEQYF. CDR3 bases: TGTGCCAGCGGGTTGGCAGGCGGCTACGAGCAGTACTTC.

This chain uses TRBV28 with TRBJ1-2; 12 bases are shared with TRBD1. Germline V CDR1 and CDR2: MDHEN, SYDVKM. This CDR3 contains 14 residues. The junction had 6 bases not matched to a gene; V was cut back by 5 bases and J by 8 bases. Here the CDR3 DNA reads TGTGCCAGCAGTGAGGGACAGGGGGCATCCGGCTACACCTTC. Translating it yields CASSEGQGASGYTF.

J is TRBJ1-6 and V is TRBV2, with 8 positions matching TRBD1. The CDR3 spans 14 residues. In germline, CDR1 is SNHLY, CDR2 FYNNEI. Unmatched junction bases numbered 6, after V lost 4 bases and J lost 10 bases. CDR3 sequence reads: CASSGAGGESPLHF. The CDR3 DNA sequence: TGTGCCAGCAGTGGGGCAGGGGGCGAATCACCCCTCCACTTT.

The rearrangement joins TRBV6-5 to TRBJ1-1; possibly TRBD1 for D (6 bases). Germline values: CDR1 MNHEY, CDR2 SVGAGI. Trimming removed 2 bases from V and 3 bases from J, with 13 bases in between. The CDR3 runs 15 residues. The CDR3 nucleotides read TGTGCCAGCAGTTACACATGGGGGGCGGACACTGAAGCTTTCTTT. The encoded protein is CASSYTWGADTEAFF.

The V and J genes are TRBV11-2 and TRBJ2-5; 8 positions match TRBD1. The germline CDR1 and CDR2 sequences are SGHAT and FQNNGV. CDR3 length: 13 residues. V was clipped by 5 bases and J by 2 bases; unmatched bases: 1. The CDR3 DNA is TGTGCCAGCAGCCGGGACAGGCAAGAGACCCAGTACTTC. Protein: CASSRDRQETQYF.

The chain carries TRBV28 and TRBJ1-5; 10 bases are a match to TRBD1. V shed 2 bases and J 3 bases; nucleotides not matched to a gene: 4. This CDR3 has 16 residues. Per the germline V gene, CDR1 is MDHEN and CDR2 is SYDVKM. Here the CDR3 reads CASSLGDRGPNQPQHF. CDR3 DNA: TGTGCCAGCAGTTTAGGGGACAGGGGACCCAATCAGCCCCAGCATTTT. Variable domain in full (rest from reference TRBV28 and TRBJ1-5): DVKVTQSSRYLVKRTGEKVFLECVQDMDHENMFWYRQDPGLGLRLIYFSYDVKMKEKGDIPEGYSVSREKKERFSLILESASTNQTSMYLCASSLGDRGPNQPQHFGDGTRLSIL.

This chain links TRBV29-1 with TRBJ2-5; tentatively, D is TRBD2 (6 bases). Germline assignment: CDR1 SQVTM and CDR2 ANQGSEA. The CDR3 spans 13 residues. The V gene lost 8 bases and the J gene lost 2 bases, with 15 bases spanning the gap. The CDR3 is CSSGTPLQETQYF. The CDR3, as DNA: TGCAGCTCCGGGACTCCCTTACAAGAGACCCAGTACTTC.

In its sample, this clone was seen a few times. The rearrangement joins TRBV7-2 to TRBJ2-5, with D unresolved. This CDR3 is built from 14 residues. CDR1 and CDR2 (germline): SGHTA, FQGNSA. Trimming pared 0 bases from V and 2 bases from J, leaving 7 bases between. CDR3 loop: CASSLAPRQETQYF. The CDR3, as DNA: TGTGCCAGCAGCTTAGCCCCTAGGCAAGAGACCCAGTACTTC.

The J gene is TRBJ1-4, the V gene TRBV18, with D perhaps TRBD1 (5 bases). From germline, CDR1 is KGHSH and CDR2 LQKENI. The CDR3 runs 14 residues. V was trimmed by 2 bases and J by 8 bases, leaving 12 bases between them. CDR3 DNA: TGTGCCAGCTCACCAAGAGGTGGGGCGGAAAAACTGTTTTTT. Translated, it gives CASSPRGGAEKLFF.

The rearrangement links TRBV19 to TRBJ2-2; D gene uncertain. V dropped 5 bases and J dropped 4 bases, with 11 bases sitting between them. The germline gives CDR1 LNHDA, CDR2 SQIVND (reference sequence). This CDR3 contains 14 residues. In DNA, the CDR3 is TGTGCCAGTAGTTCGGCCGCTCCCACCGGGGAGCTGTTTTTT. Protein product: CASSSAAPTGELFF.

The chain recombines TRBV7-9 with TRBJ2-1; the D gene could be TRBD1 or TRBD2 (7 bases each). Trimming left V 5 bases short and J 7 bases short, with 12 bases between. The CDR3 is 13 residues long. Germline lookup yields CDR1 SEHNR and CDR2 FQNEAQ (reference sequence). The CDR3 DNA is TGTGCCAGCAGCCTCCAGGGGGGGAATGAGCAGTTCTTC. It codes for CASSLQGGNEQFF. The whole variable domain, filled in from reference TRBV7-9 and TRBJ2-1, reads DTGVSQNPRHKITKRGQNVTFRCDPISEHNRLYWYRQTLGQGPEFLTYFQNEAQLEKSRLLSDRFSAERPKGSFSTLEIQRTEQGDSAMYLCASSLQGGNEQFFGPGTRLTVL.

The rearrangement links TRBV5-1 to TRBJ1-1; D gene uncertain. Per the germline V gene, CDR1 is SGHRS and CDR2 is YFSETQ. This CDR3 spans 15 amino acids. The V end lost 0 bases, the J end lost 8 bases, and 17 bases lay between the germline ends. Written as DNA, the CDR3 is TGCGCCAGCAGCTTGGTGCTAAGCCAAGGTCCCGAAGCTTTCTTT. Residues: CASSLVLSQGPEAFF. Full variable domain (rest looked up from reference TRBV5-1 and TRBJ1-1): KAGVTQTPRYLIKTRGQQVTLSCSPISGHRSVSWYQQTPGQGLQFLFEYFSETQRNKGNFPGRFSGRQFSNSRSEMNVSTLELGDSALYLCASSLVLSQGPEAFFGQGTRLTVV.

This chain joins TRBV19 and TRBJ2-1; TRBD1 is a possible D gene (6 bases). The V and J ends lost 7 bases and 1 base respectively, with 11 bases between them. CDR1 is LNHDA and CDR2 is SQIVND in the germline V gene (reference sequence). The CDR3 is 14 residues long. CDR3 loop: CASKSTGSYNEQFF. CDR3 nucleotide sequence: TGTGCCAGTAAATCTACAGGGTCCTACAATGAGCAGTTCTTC.

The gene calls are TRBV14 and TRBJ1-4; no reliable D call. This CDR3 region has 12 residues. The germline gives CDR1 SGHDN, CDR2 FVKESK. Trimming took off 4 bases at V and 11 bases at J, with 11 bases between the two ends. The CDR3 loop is CASSRRHTKLFF. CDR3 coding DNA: TGTGCCAGCAGCCGCCGGCATACCAAACTGTTTTTT.